These 21 T cell receptor beta chains originate from one sample sequenced in a study of T cell repertoires in ileal Crohn's disease. The data were produced by immunoSEQ multiplex PCR, yet TCRdb's version contains in-frame clones alone and is incomplete. This table has about 3,500 clones, approximately 80% appearing once. Specimen: ileal tissue. The receptors were gathered from an adult with Crohn's disease.

The chain links TRBV9 to TRBJ1-1; D remains ambiguous. Trimming took 2 bases from V and 2 from J, leaving 10 bases between them. The CDR3 runs to 14 residues. CDR1 is SGDLS, CDR2 YYNGEE, per germline. The CDR3 bases are TGTGCCAGCAGCGTGCGTGACATTAACACTGAAGCTTTCTTT. It codes for CASSVRDINTEAFF.

This chain links TRBV4-3 with TRBJ2-2, with a possible D match to TRBD2 (6 bases). CDR1 and CDR2 from the germline V gene are LGHNA and YSLEER. The CDR3 length is 14 residues. Trimming stripped 0 bases from V and 9 bases from J, with 11 bases between. CDR3 sequence: CASSQEIGSRELFF. CDR3 sequence (DNA): TGCGCCAGCAGCCAAGAAATCGGGAGTCGGGAGCTGTTTTTT.

The rearrangement joins TRBV10-1 to TRBJ2-2; D gene uncertain. CDR3 length equals 15 residues. In germline, CDR1 is WNHNN, CDR2 SYGVQD (reference sequence). With 2 bases removed from V and 2 bases from J, the gap between germline ends came to 9 bases. The DNA of the CDR3 is TGCGCCAGCAGTGAGACCAGTTTAAACACCGGGGAGCTGTTTTTT. Its protein is CASSETSLNTGELFF.

The chain links TRBV2 to TRBJ1-1; D is unclear. The germline CDR1 and CDR2 sequences are SNHLY and FYNNEI. V lost 3 bases and J 5 bases, leaving 4 bases between the germline ends. This CDR3 has 11 amino acids. The CDR3 spells CASSDRTEAFF. CDR3 DNA sequence: TGTGCCAGCAGTGATCGGACTGAAGCTTTCTTT.

This clone was counted once. J is TRBJ1-5 and V is TRBV6-1; 7 bases are shared with TRBD1. This CDR3 is 15 amino acids long. V shed 2 bases, J shed 1 base, and the junction held 2 bases outside the gene matches. CDR1 is MNHNS and CDR2 is SASEGT in the germline V gene. The CDR3 DNA reads TGTGCCAGCAGTGAACAGGACAGGAGCAATCAGCCCCAGCATTTT. Its translation is CASSEQDRSNQPQHF.

The chain carries TRBV5-6 and TRBJ2-2, with a tentative D call TRBD1 (6 bases). Germline-derived CDR1 and CDR2 are SGHDT and YYEEEE. The CDR3 consists of 16 residues. V lost 1 base and J lost 7, with 17 bases in between. The CDR3 loop is CASSLRVWGRDGELFF. The CDR3, as DNA: TGTGCCAGCAGCTTGAGGGTCTGGGGGCGCGACGGGGAGCTGTTTTTT.

The V gene is TRBV6-8, the J gene TRBJ2-7; 7 nucleotides line up with TRBD1. The ends lost 8 bases at V and 1 base at J; junction bases unmatched: 14. This CDR3 comprises 16 residues. Germline V gives CDR1 MNHGY, CDR2 SAAAGT. The CDR3 sequence: CASSSSRDRPSYEQYV. As DNA, the CDR3 is TGTGCCAGCTCCTCTTCCCGGGACAGACCTTCCTACGAGCAGTACGTC.

The CDR3 is CASSPGHLYGYTF. In DNA, the CDR3 is TGTGCCAGCAGCCCGGGACATCTCTATGGCTACACCTTC. The chain couples TRBV14 to TRBJ1-2; tentative D call: TRBD1 (6 bases). With 4 bases removed from V and 4 bases from J, the gap between germline ends came to 10 bases. The CDR3 contains 13 residues. CDR1 is SGHDN and CDR2 is FVKESK in the germline V gene.

The V and J genes are TRBV7-2 and TRBJ1-4; D not certain. The V end was cut by 7 bases, the J end by 4 bases, with 13 bases between. The CDR3 is 14 residues long. Germline CDR1 is SGHTA and CDR2 is FQGNSA. The CDR3 nucleotides are TGTGCCAGCAAATCTGGAGGTGTTAATGAAAAACTGTTTTTT. Translation: CASKSGGVNEKLFF.

The genes are TRBV19 and TRBJ2-1; D possibly corresponds to TRBD1 (5 bases). The CDR3 contains 12 residues. CDR1 is LNHDA, CDR2 SQIVND, per germline (reference sequence). Trimming shortened V by 5 bases and J by 10 bases, and 12 bases separated the two germline ends. CDR3 loop: CASSLGLGEQFF. Here the CDR3 DNA reads TGTGCCAGTAGTTTGGGGCTGGGGGAGCAGTTCTTC.

The chain carries TRBV5-1 and TRBJ2-2, with D possibly being TRBD2 (7 bases). The germline gives CDR1 SGHRS, CDR2 YFSETQ. The CDR3 extends over 15 amino acids. V lost 6 bases and J lost 2, with 14 bases in between. CDR3 protein: CASTQGGANTGELFF. For the CDR3, the DNA is TGCGCCAGCACCCAAGGGGGGGCCAACACCGGGGAGCTGTTTTTT.

The J gene is TRBJ2-1, the V gene TRBV4-2, with 7 bases fitting TRBD2. J gave up 7 bases and V 1 base, and 4 bases lay outside the gene matches. This CDR3 comprises 14 residues. The germline V gene encodes CDR1 LGHNA and CDR2 YNFKEQ. CDR3 in amino acids: CASSQGLAVNEQFF. The CDR3 coding sequence is TGTGCCAGCAGCCAAGGCCTAGCGGTAAATGAGCAGTTCTTC.

This sequence joins TRBV2 and TRBJ2-5; 11 bases fit TRBD2. The CDR3 sequence is 14 residues long. Germline CDR1 and CDR2: SNHLY and FYNNEI. V lost 8 bases, J lost 2 bases, and 4 bases stayed unmatched. CDR3 region: CASGGLAAQETQYF. CDR3 nucleotides: TGTGCCAGCGGGGGACTAGCGGCTCAAGAGACCCAGTACTTC.

This rearrangement joins TRBV4-1 to TRBJ1-1; D is unclear. The CDR3 length is 13 residues. V shed 5 bases and J shed 5 bases, with 12 bases lying between them. Per germline, CDR1 MGHRA and CDR2 YSYEKL. The CDR3 region is CASSYGPGTEAFF. CDR3 coding DNA: TGCGCCAGCAGCTACGGACCGGGAACTGAAGCTTTCTTT.

The chain is built from TRBV30 and TRBJ1-5, with 11 bases aligning to TRBD1. V was pared by 0 bases and J by 0 bases, with 4 bases of the junction left unmatched. The germline gives CDR1 GTSNPN, CDR2 SVGIG (reference sequence). This CDR3 contains 17 residues. As DNA, the CDR3 is TGTGCCTGGAGTGTACGGACAGGGGGCCGTAGCAATCAGCCCCAGCATTTT. Translated, it gives CAWSVRTGGRSNQPQHF.

The chain has TRBV30 and TRBJ2-7; 7 bases agree with TRBD1. The germline gives CDR1 GTSNPN, CDR2 SVGIG (reference sequence). Trimming took 0 bases from V and 8 from J; bases not matched to a gene: 7. CDR3 size: 13 residues. The CDR3 sequence is CAWSVSQGEKQYF. CDR3 nucleotide sequence: TGTGCCTGGAGTGTAAGTCAGGGGGAAAAGCAGTACTTC.

A few counts support this clone. The CDR3 region is CAWRLAGAKNIQYF. The CDR3 nucleotides are TGTGCCTGGAGGCTAGCGGGAGCCAAAAACATTCAGTACTTC. The chain recombines TRBV30 with TRBJ2-4, with 8 bases matching TRBD2. Looked up from germline, CDR1 is GTSNPN and CDR2 is SVGIG (reference sequence). The CDR3 sequence is 14 residues long. Trimming cost V 3 bases and J 0 bases; bases outside gene matches: 1.

This rearrangement joins TRBV9 to TRBJ2-3, with TRBD1 matching over 8 bases. V trimming: 0 bases; J trimming: 6 bases; junction bases outside the gene matches: 6. Per the germline V gene, CDR1 is SGDLS and CDR2 is YYNGEE. CDR3 length: 15 residues. CDR3 loop: CASSVGAGGIDTQYF. The CDR3, as DNA: TGTGCCAGCAGCGTAGGGGCAGGGGGCATCGATACGCAGTATTTT.

This clone has only one observation. The gene calls are TRBV18 and TRBJ1-5; TRBD1 agrees at 7 bases. The CDR3 is 13 amino acids. Trimming cost V 5 bases and J 9 bases; bases outside gene matches: 7. From germline, CDR1 is KGHSH and CDR2 LQKENI. CDR3 amino acids: CASSWDSRGPQHF. The CDR3 DNA reads as TGTGCCAGCTCATGGGACAGCCGGGGGCCCCAGCATTTT.

This clone was seen a single time. The V gene is TRBV9, the J gene TRBJ2-3; 11 bases are a match to TRBD2. This CDR3 region has 17 residues. The germline V gene has CDR1 SGDLS and CDR2 YYNGEE. Germline trimming cut 4 bases from V and 6 bases from J; bases unmatched to any gene: 13. CDR3 in DNA: TGTGCCAGCAGCACAGGTTTTTTAGCGGGGGGGCCGGATACGCAGTATTTT. It yields the protein CASSTGFLAGGPDTQYF. Full variable domain (remainder filled in from reference TRBV9 and TRBJ2-3): DSGVTQTPKHLITATGQRVTLRCSPRSGDLSVYWYQQSLDQGLQFLIQYYNGEERAKGNILERFSAQQFPDLHSELNLSSLELGDSALYFCASSTGFLAGGPDTQYFGPGTRLTVL.

This clone came up once. The V call is TRBV6-5, the J call TRBJ1-2; 9 bases map to TRBD1. The V segment lost 5 bases and the J segment 4 bases; nucleotides outside the gene matches: 5. The CDR3 totals 14 residues. In germline, CDR1 is MNHEY, CDR2 SVGAGI. This CDR3 reads CASSRPGQGYGYTF. The CDR3, as DNA: TGTGCCAGCAGTCGTCCGGGACAGGGCTATGGCTACACCTTC.